These 26 T cell receptor beta chains share one sample of origin, sequenced in a study of cytomegalovirus exposure and HLA in healthy donors. PCR involved 60 Vbeta and 13 Jbeta primers. The protocol was immunoSEQ multiplex PCR, while the TCRdb copy is restricted to in-frame clones and leaves out a portion. Of approximately 170,000 clones in the sample, around 75% were seen once. Sequencing was carried out using PBMCs. These TCRs come from a woman in her 30s in good health and CMV-seropositive.

This clone was found once. The J gene is TRBJ2-7, the V gene TRBV6-1; 8 nucleotides line up with TRBD2. The germline V gene encodes CDR1 MNHNS and CDR2 SASEGT. This CDR3 has 15 amino acids. The V and J ends lost 2 bases and 9 bases, in that order; junction bases with no gene match: 12. CDR3 protein: CASSERLAGAGGQYF. As DNA, the CDR3 is TGTGCCAGCAGTGAAAGGCTAGCGGGTGCCGGGGGGCAGTACTTC.

This clone turned up a few times. The CDR3 loop is CASSPGQPYEQYF. In DNA form, the CDR3 reads TGCGCCAGCAGCCCGGGACAGCCCTACGAGCAGTACTTC. This chain connects TRBV5-1 to TRBJ2-7; 7 bases match TRBD1. Trimming took 4 bases from V and 2 from J; bases not matched to a gene: 3. Germline values: CDR1 SGHRS, CDR2 YFSETQ. The CDR3 length is 13 residues.

This clone was seen a single time. J is TRBJ2-1 and V is TRBV7-9, with D maybe TRBD1 (5 bases). This CDR3 is 14 amino acids long. Germline V CDR1 and CDR2: SEHNR, FQNEAQ (reference sequence). V was clipped by 3 bases and J by 8 bases, with 14 bases between them. Here the CDR3 DNA reads TGTGCCAGCAGCTTTTATGGGGCTGGTGATGAGCAGTTCTTC. This gives the protein CASSFYGAGDEQFF.

The chain recombines TRBV5-1 with TRBJ1-2, with a tentative D call TRBD1 (5 bases). The CDR3 is 15 residues long. The germline gives CDR1 SGHRS, CDR2 YFSETQ. The V gene lost 0 bases and the J gene lost 0 bases, with 9 bases spanning the gap. The CDR3 loop is CASSLGQHSNYGYTF. CDR3 in DNA: TGCGCCAGCAGCTTGGGACAGCATTCTAACTATGGCTACACCTTC.

This clone turned up a few times. Other DNA sequences in the sample encode the same CDR3. The V call is TRBV28, the J call TRBJ2-7; D is undetermined. In germline, CDR1 is MDHEN, CDR2 SYDVKM. V was trimmed by 6 bases and J by 1 base, leaving 4 bases between them. This CDR3 has 11 residues. CDR3 nucleotides: TGTGCCAGCAGCCATTCCTACGAGCAGTACTTC. Amino acids: CASSHSYEQYF.

This sequence joins TRBV6-1 and TRBJ1-5; TRBD1 matches 7 bases. V gave up 9 bases and J gave up 7 bases; unmatched junction bases: 15. The germline gives CDR1 MNHNS, CDR2 SASEGT. This CDR3 spans 15 amino acids. The CDR3 DNA is TGTGCCAGTACCTATCTACAGGGGCCCCTACAGCCCCAGCATTTT. Its protein product is CASTYLQGPLQPQHF.

The V gene is TRBV28, the J gene TRBJ1-3; a possible D gene is TRBD1 (5 bases). CDR3 length equals 14 residues. V was shortened by 5 bases and J by 4 bases, with 12 bases between the two germline ends. Germline V gene data show CDR1 as MDHEN and CDR2 as SYDVKM. The CDR3 DNA is TGTGCCAGCAGTATAGGGGCTCAGGGAAACACCATATATTTT. Translated: CASSIGAQGNTIYF.

This chain connects TRBV28 to TRBJ1-1; the D is unclear. The CDR3 length is 12 residues. Germline lookup yields CDR1 MDHEN and CDR2 SYDVKM. Trimming shortened V by 6 bases and J by 6 bases, and 11 bases separated the two germline ends. As DNA, the CDR3 is TGTGCCAGCAGAACCACATCCCCTGAAGCTTTCTTT. Translated, it gives CASRTTSPEAFF.

This chain joins TRBV2 and TRBJ1-5; D remains ambiguous. The V and J ends lost 2 bases and 0 bases respectively, with 8 bases between them. Per the germline V gene, CDR1 is SNHLY and CDR2 is FYNNEI. The CDR3 loop spans 15 amino acids. Here the CDR3 reads CASSESTLSNQPQHF. The DNA of the CDR3 is TGTGCCAGCAGTGAAAGCACCCTTAGCAATCAGCCCCAGCATTTT.

J is TRBJ2-3 and V is TRBV28, with 7 bases lining up with TRBD2. V lost 1 base, J lost 4 bases, and 5 bases stayed unmatched. Germline CDR1 reads MDHEN; CDR2 reads SYDVKM. The CDR3 has 15 residues. The CDR3 DNA reads TGTGCCAGCAGTTTATACAGGACTAGAGCAGATACGCAGTATTTT. Translating it yields CASSLYRTRADTQYF.

V and J are TRBV28 and TRBJ1-6, with 7 bases that match TRBD1. This CDR3 spans 15 amino acids. Looked up from germline, CDR1 is MDHEN and CDR2 is SYDVKM. V lost 4 bases, J lost 7 bases, and 7 bases stayed unmatched. The CDR3 sequence: CASSWTGTANSPLHF. Here the CDR3 DNA reads TGTGCCAGCAGTTGGACTGGGACAGCGAATTCACCCCTCCACTTT.

The chain links TRBV19 to TRBJ2-2; 9 positions match TRBD2. V gave up 11 bases and J gave up 5 bases; unmatched junction bases: 9. The CDR3 is made up of 14 amino acids. The germline CDR1 and CDR2 sequences are LNHDA and SQIVND (reference sequence). The CDR3 DNA reads as TGTGCCGTGTATAGCGGGAGTAAGACCGGGGAGCTGTTTTTT. Translating gives CAVYSGSKTGELFF.

This sequence joins TRBV28 and TRBJ2-1; 15 bases are a match to TRBD2. The V gene end was trimmed by 3 bases and the J gene end by 2 bases; junction bases not matched to a gene: 8. CDR1 and CDR2 (germline): MDHEN, SYDVKM. The CDR3 contains 19 residues. In DNA form, the CDR3 reads TGTGCCAGCAGTTTGGTTTGGACTAGCGGGAGGGCCACCTACAATGAGCAGTTCTTC. Translation: CASSLVWTSGRATYNEQFF.

V and J are TRBV6-5 and TRBJ2-7, with a tentative D call TRBD1 (5 bases). The CDR3 is 14 amino acids. In germline, CDR1 is MNHEY, CDR2 SVGAGI. V was pared by 2 bases and J by 3 bases, with 11 bases between. CDR3 nucleotide sequence: TGTGCCAGCAGTTACAATCAGGGAAACTACGAGCAGTACTTC. Its protein product is CASSYNQGNYEQYF.

The CDR3 sequence: CASSLVGGARNTEAFF. The CDR3 nucleotides are TGTGCCAGCAGCTTAGTCGGCGGGGCGCGGAACACTGAAGCTTTCTTT. This sequence joins TRBV7-2 and TRBJ1-1; D is possibly TRBD1 (5 bases). This CDR3 region has 16 residues. V was cut by 1 base and J by 1 base, with 13 bases left in between. CDR1 is SGHTA, CDR2 FQGNSA, per germline. Supplemented by reference TRBV7-2 and TRBJ1-1, the full variable domain reads GAGVSQSPSNKVTEKGKDVELRCDPISGHTALYWYRQSLGQGLEFLIYFQGNSAPDKSGLPSDRFSAERTGGSVSTLTIQRTQQEDSAVYLCASSLVGGARNTEAFFGQGTRLTVV.

The rearrangement links TRBV5-6 to TRBJ1-3, with D unclear. CDR1 and CDR2 from the germline V gene are SGHDT and YYEEEE. V lost 0 bases and J 0 bases, leaving 10 bases between the germline ends. CDR3 size: 16 residues. Here the CDR3 reads CASSLGVRSSGNTIYF. DNA for the CDR3: TGTGCCAGCAGCTTGGGGGTGAGGAGCTCTGGAAACACCATATATTTT.

This clone appeared a single time. The chain couples TRBV7-9 to TRBJ2-7, with D possibly being TRBD2 (6 bases). V dropped 5 bases and J dropped 3 bases, with 14 bases sitting between them. Germline V lookup: CDR1 SEHNR, CDR2 FQNEAQ (reference sequence). The CDR3 has 14 residues. In nucleotides, the CDR3 is TGTGCCAGCAGCGAACTTACGGGGGTCTACGAGCAGTACTTC. It yields the protein CASSELTGVYEQYF.

The chain is built from TRBV5-1 and TRBJ2-7; 7 positions match TRBD2. With V trimmed by 5 bases and J by 5 bases, 4 bases remained unmatched. This CDR3 is 12 amino acids long. Germline loops: CDR1 SGHRS, CDR2 YFSETQ. The CDR3 region is CASRRERDEQYF. In nucleotides, the CDR3 is TGCGCCAGCAGGCGGGAGAGAGACGAGCAGTACTTC.

This rearrangement joins TRBV11-2 to TRBJ2-4; 8 nucleotides agree with TRBD2. J was trimmed by 2 bases and V by 2 bases; bases with no gene match: 5. From germline, CDR1 is SGHAT and CDR2 FQNNGV. The CDR3 runs 16 residues. The CDR3, as DNA: TGTGCCAGCAGCTTATTAGCGGGAATATCCAAAAACATTCAGTACTTC. It specifies CASSLLAGISKNIQYF.

The sample holds a few counts of this clone. The chain has TRBV5-1 and TRBJ2-5; 9 bases are shared with TRBD2. CDR1 is SGHRS and CDR2 is YFSETQ in the germline V gene. The junction had 15 bases not matched to a gene; V was cut back by 4 bases and J by 5 bases. The CDR3 runs to 17 residues. The CDR3: CASSPAFSGSLQETQYF. The CDR3 coding sequence is TGCGCCAGCAGCCCGGCGTTTAGCGGGAGTTTGCAGGAGACCCAGTACTTC.

The chain links TRBV21-1 to TRBJ1-1; TRBD1 was called by the table and not checked on the DNA. TRBV21-1 is flagged as a pseudogene. CDR3 length equals 14 residues. Here the CDR3 DNA reads TGTGCCAGCAGCCCGGACACCCTGAACACTGAAGCTTTCTTT. Amino acids: CASSPDTLNTEAFF.

The V gene is TRBV6-5, the J gene TRBJ2-1, with 12 bases aligning to TRBD2. J lost 13 bases, V lost 6 bases, and 4 bases had no gene match. The CDR3 has 12 residues. The V gene's germline CDR1 is MNHEY and CDR2 SVGAGI. The CDR3 DNA reads as TGTGCCAGCAGCCCGACTAGCGGGAGTCAGTTCTTC. It translates to CASSPTSGSQFF.

The J gene is TRBJ2-7, the V gene TRBV11-2; 7 nucleotides match TRBD2. CDR3 length: 15 amino acids. V shed 5 bases and J 2 bases; nucleotides not matched to a gene: 9. CDR1 is SGHAT and CDR2 is FQNNGV in the germline V gene. The CDR3 loop is CASSLSRDYTYEQYF. CDR3 in DNA: TGTGCCAGCAGCCTCTCCCGGGACTACACCTACGAGCAGTACTTC. The full variable domain, rest sourced from reference TRBV11-2 and TRBJ2-7, is EAGVAQSPRYKIIEKRQSVAFWCNPISGHATLYWYQQILGQGPKLLIQFQNNGVVDDSQLPKDRFSAERLKGVDSTLKIQPAKLEDSAVYLCASSLSRDYTYEQYFGPGTRLTVT.

The chain employs TRBV6-5 and TRBJ2-3; 7 nucleotides match TRBD1. Germline lookup yields CDR1 MNHEY and CDR2 SVGAGI. This CDR3 spans 14 amino acids. With V trimmed by 8 bases and J by 0 bases, 5 bases remained unmatched. The CDR3, as DNA: TGTGCCAGCGCCAAGACAGGGAGCACAGATACGCAGTATTTT. Translation: CASAKTGSTDTQYF.

V and J are TRBV6-5 and TRBJ1-1; possible D gene TRBD1, 5 bases. Germline CDR1 is MNHEY and CDR2 is SVGAGI. This CDR3 contains 13 residues. V was pared by 6 bases and J by 5 bases, with 13 bases between. In nucleotides, the CDR3 is TGTGCCAGCAGCCCAGGTCAGGGAACTGAAGCTTTCTTT. Protein: CASSPGQGTEAFF.

Here the CDR3 DNA reads TGTGCCAGCTCACTCGACAGGGGGCCAGATACGCAGTATTTT. Residues: CASSLDRGPDTQYF. The V and J genes are TRBV18 and TRBJ2-3, with 10 positions matching TRBD1. From germline, CDR1 is KGHSH and CDR2 LQKENI. Germline trimming cut 4 bases from V and 4 bases from J; bases unmatched to any gene: 2. The CDR3 runs to 14 residues.